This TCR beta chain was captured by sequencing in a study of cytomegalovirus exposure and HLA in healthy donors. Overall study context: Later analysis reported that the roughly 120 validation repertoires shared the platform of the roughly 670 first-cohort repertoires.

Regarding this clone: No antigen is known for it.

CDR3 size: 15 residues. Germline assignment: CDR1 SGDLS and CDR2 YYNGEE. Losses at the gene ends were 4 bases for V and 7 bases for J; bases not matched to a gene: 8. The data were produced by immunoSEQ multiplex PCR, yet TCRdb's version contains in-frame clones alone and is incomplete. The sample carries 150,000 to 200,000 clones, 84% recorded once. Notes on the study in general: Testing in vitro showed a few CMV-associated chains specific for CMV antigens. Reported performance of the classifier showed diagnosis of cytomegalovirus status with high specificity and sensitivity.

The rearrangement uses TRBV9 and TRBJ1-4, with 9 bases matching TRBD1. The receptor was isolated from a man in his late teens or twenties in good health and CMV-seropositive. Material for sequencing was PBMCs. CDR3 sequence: CASSPQGARSEKLFF. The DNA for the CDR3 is TGTGCCAGCAGCCCACAGGGGGCGCGGAGTGAAAAACTGTTTTTT.